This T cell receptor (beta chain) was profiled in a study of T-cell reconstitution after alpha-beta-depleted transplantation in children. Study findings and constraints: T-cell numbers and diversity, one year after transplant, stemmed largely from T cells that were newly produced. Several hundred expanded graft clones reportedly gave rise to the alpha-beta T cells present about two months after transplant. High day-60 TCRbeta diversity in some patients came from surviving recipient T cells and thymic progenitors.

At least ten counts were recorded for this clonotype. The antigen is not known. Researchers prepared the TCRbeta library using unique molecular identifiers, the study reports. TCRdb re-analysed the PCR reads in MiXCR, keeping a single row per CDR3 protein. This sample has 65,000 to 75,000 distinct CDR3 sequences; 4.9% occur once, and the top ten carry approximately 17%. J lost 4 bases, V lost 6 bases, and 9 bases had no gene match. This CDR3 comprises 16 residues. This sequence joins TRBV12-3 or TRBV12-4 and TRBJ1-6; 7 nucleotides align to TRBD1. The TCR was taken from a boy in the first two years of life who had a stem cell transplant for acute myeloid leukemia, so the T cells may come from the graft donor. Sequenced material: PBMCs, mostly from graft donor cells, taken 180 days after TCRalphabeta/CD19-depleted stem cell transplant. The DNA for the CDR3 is TGTGCCAGCAGCTCGTCTGGGACAGCTTATAATTCACCCCTCCACTTT. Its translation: CASSSSGTAYNSPLHF.